Sequencing of this T cell receptor (beta chain) was carried out in a study of T-cell memory formation after mild COVID-19. To note about this clonotype: The antigen remains undetermined.

This CDR3 comprises 12 residues. V gave up 4 bases and J gave up 6 bases, with 6 bases separating them. Per germline, CDR1 LGHDT and CDR2 YNNKEL (reference sequence). One entry per CDR3 protein results from TCRdb running MiXCR on the 5' RACE reads. The sample has 250,000 to 350,000 distinct CDR3 sequences, roughly 15% seen once. Study-wide findings and caveats: Certain responding clones were present in pre-infection memory, suggesting participation of cross-reactive memory.

The sequencing sample was made of PBMCs or a T cell subset sorted from them (not recorded which). This chain links TRBV3-1 with TRBJ2-2; D is uncertain. This TCR came from a young man who had mild COVID-19 (a few samples of this study predate the infection). Cell type and time point are not known. This chain's CDR3 is CASSPLPGELFF. CDR3 DNA: TGTGCCAGCAGCCCCCTTCCCGGGGAGCTGTTTTTT.